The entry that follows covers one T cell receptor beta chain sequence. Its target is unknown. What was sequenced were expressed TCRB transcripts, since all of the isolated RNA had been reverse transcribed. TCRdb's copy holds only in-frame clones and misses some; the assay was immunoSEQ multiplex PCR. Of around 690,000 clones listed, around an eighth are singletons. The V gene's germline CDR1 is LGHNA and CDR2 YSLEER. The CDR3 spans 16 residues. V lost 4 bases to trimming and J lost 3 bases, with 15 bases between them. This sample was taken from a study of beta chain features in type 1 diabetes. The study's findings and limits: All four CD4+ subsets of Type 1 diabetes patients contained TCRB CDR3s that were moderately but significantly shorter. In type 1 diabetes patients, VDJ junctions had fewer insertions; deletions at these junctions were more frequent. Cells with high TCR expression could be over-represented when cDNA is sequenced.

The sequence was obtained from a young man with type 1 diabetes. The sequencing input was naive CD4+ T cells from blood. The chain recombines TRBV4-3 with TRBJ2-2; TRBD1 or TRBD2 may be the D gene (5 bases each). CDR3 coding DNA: TGCGCCAGCAGCCTCCTTTCTAGGGGAGACACCGGGGAGCTGTTTTTT. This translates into CASSLLSRGDTGELFF.